This is a list of T cell receptor beta chains from one sample in a study of cytomegalovirus exposure and HLA in healthy donors. Some clones are missing from TCRdb's copy, which holds only in-frame ones; the method was immunoSEQ multiplex PCR. The data show 70,000 or so clones, almost 85% seen once. The sequenced sample consisted of PBMCs. These receptor sequences come from a man aged 18-30 years in good health and CMV-seronegative. Each CDR3 is given with its conserved first and last residue. The D gene is left open where the match is weak. Clone size is shown for a subset of rows, as once, few, many or a class of expanded clone.

size	V	D	J	DNA	CDR3
-	TRBV4-1	-	TRBJ2-7	TGCGCCAGCAGCCAAGAAGGGGAGGACTACGAGCAGTACTTC	CASSQEGEDYEQYF
-	TRBV4-1	TRBD1	TRBJ2-5	TGCGCCAGCAGCGATCGGGGACAGGTCCAAGAGACCCAGTACTTC	CASSDRGQVQETQYF
-	TRBV30	TRBD1	TRBJ1-1	TGTGCCTGTAGACAGGGTAGAAACACTGAAGCTTTCTTT	CACRQGRNTEAFF
-	TRBV19	TRBD1	TRBJ2-1	TGTGCCAGTAGTATAGCCTACAGGGGGCATGGCTACAATGAGCAGTTCTTC	CASSIAYRGHGYNEQFF
-	TRBV7-6	TRBD2	TRBJ2-7	TGTGCCAGCAGCTTTTCACTAGCGGGGGTAGGCGAGCAGTACTTC	CASSFSLAGVGEQYF
-	TRBV20-1	-	TRBJ1-2	TGCAGTGGAGCCCCAGGGCGTGGCTACACCTTC	CSGAPGRGYTF
-	TRBV7-9	TRBD1	TRBJ1-2	TGTGCCAGCAGCTCGATCGACAGGGAAGTATATGGCTACACCTTC	CASSSIDREVYGYTF
-	TRBV10-2	TRBD1	TRBJ1-4	TGCGCCAGCAGGGGACAGGGGGGTTCAACTGGTAATGAAAAACTGTTTTTT	CASRGQGGSTGNEKLFF
-	TRBV5-5	TRBD1	TRBJ1-5	TGTGCCAGCAGTCGGGACAGCGAATTAAATCAGCCCCAGCATTTT	CASSRDSELNQPQHF
-	TRBV11-2	-	TRBJ1-2	TGTGCCAGCAGTCGGGGGGGCCTGCTCCCTAACTATGGCTACACCTTC	CASSRGGLLPNYGYTF
-	TRBV7-2	TRBD1	TRBJ1-1	TGTGCCAGCAGCCGGGACAGGGCCACTGAAGCTTTCTTT	CASSRDRATEAFF
-	TRBV18	TRBD1	TRBJ2-7	TGTGCCAGCTCACCAAGACAGGGTAAGCAGTACTTC	CASSPRQGKQYF
-	TRBV7-9	-	TRBJ2-5	TGTGCCAGCAGCTCCGAAGCTAGCGCAGGAAAAGAGACCCAGTACTTC	CASSSEASAGKETQYF
-	TRBV7-9	-	TRBJ1-2	TGTGCCAGCAGCTTGGGGGCCCTTAAGGGATATGGCTACACCTTC	CASSLGALKGYGYTF
few	TRBV7-6	-	TRBJ1-4	TGTGCCAGCAGCTTAAAGGCGATAGGGGAATATGAAAAACTGTTTTTT	CASSLKAIGEYEKLFF
-	TRBV5-1	TRBD1	TRBJ2-7	TGCGCCAGCAGCGTTACAGGGGGCGTTTCCGAGCAGTACTTC	CASSVTGGVSEQYF
-	TRBV11-2	TRBD2	TRBJ2-3	TGTGCCAGCAGCTTAGGGGAGGGCGGGTTTGGGACAGATACGCAGTATTTT	CASSLGEGGFGTDTQYF
-	TRBV5-4	-	TRBJ2-7	TGTGCCAGCAGCTACACCGGAGACAGATCCTACGAGCAGTACTTC	CASSYTGDRSYEQYF
-	TRBV2	TRBD1	TRBJ1-2	TGTGCCAGTCGAATTACAGGGGACTATGGCTACACCTTC	CASRITGDYGYTF
once	TRBV6-5	TRBD1	TRBJ1-6	TGTGCCAGCAGTTATTTGACAGGGAATAATTCACCCCTCCACTTT	CASSYLTGNNSPLHF
-	TRBV6-6	TRBD1	TRBJ2-7	TGTGCCAGCAATCGGGACAGGAGGAACTACGAGCAGTACTTC	CASNRDRRNYEQYF
-	TRBV7-9	-	TRBJ1-2	TGTGCCAGCAGCTTCAACAGGGATGGCTACACCTTC	CASSFNRDGYTF
-	TRBV30	-	TRBJ1-6	TGTGCCTGGGCCGGGGAGGGGGATTCACCCCTCCACTTT	CAWAGEGDSPLHF
-	TRBV2	TRBD1	TRBJ2-1	TGTGCCAGCACCTCAGCCGACAGGGGGCCCAATGAGCAGTTCTTC	CASTSADRGPNEQFF
-	TRBV5-6	-	TRBJ1-1	TGTGCCAGCAGCTTGGGCGGGAATGAAGCTTTCTTT	CASSLGGNEAFF
-	TRBV19	-	TRBJ1-6	TGTGCCAGTACTCGGGGATTCCATTCACCCCTCCACTTT	CASTRGFHSPLHF
once	TRBV5-1	TRBD2	TRBJ2-1	TGCGCCAGCAGCTTAAACGGGCGACTAGCGGCTGACAATGAGCAGTTCTTC	CASSLNGRLAADNEQFF
-	TRBV28	-	TRBJ2-5	TGTGCCAGCAGTCTCCGCCGGTTACAGAAAGAGACCCAGTACTTC	CASSLRRLQKETQYF
few	TRBV28	-	TRBJ2-2	TGTGTCAGCGCGAACCGGCAGGGCCTACTGAACACCGGGGAGCTGTTTTTT	CVSANRQGLLNTGELFF
-	TRBV28	-	TRBJ2-1	TGTGCCAGCAGTTTAATTCGGGAGAGGAATGAGCAGTTCTTC	CASSLIRERNEQFF
once	TRBV7-9	TRBD1	TRBJ2-7	TGTGCCAGCAGCTTTTTAGGGTCGACAGGGGACTTCTACGAGCAGTACTTC	CASSFLGSTGDFYEQYF
-	TRBV28	-	TRBJ2-5	TGTGCCAGCAGTTTGGGCGACAGCTTCGGAGAGACCCAGTACTTC	CASSLGDSFGETQYF
-	TRBV5-1	TRBD1	TRBJ1-2	TGCGCCAGCAGCTTTTCCGGACAGGGGAGGGGTGGCTACACCTTC	CASSFSGQGRGGYTF
few	TRBV5-4	-	TRBJ1-1	TGTGCCAGCAGCTTCGGGGGATTGGGTGAAGCTTTCTTT	CASSFGGLGEAFF